This T cell receptor beta chain was observed in a study of OX40 agonist ivuxolimab in advanced cancers. CDR3 length: 16 amino acids. The germline V and J ends were trimmed by 1 base and 1 base, with 14 bases remaining between them. Germline V gives CDR1 SGHDT, CDR2 YYEEEE. TCRdb's table, derived via immunoSEQ multiplex PCR, lists solely in-frame clones and lacks some. The sample contains approximately 130,000 clones, about 92% of which appear only once. The J gene is TRBJ1-1, the V gene TRBV5-6, with D unclear. The receptor's source is an adult with an advanced solid tumor such as melanoma, head and neck, liver or kidney cancer. The source was CD4+ or CD8+ T cells sorted from blood, collected in a trial of the OX40 agonist ivuxolimab. The CDR3 coding sequence is TGTGCCAGCAGCTTGTTCCTCGCCCGGGGGAACACTGAAGCTTTCTTT. Its translation is CASSLFLARGNTEAFF.